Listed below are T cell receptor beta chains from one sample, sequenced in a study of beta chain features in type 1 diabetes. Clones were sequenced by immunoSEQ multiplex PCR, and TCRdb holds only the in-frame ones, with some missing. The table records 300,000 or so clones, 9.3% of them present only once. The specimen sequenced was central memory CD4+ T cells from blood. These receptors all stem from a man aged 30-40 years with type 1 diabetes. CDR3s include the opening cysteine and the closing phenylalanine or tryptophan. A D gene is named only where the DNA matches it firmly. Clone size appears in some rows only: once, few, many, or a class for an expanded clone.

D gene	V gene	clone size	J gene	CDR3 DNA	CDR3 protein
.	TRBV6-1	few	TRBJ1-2	TGTGCCAGCAGTGAAGTGATCGGGATTAACTATGGCTACACCTTC	CASSEVIGINYGYTF
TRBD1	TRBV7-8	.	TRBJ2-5	TGTGCCAGCAGCCCGGGACAGGGGGAAGAGACCCAGTACTTC	CASSPGQGEETQYF
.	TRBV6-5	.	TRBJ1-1	TGTGCCAGCGGGCAACAGGGCATGAACACTGAAGCTTTCTTT	CASGQQGMNTEAFF
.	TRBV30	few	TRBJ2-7	TGTGCCTGGAACAAAGGACTTGAGCAGTACTTC	CAWNKGLEQYF
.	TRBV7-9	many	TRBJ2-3	TGTGCCAGCAGCTCTTCATGGGATACGCAGTATTTT	CASSSSWDTQYF
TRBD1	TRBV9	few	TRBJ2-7	TGTGCCAGCAGCGTAGGTGGCGGGACAGGACTCTACGAGCAGTACTTC	CASSVGGGTGLYEQYF
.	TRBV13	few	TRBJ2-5	TGTGCCAGCAGCTTAAAAAGGGGAGTGGCGGGGTCCCGGGAGACCCAGTACTTC	CASSLKRGVAGSRETQYF
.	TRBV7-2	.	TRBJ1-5	TGTGCCAGCAGCTTGGCCAGGGTTAGCAATCAGCCCCAGCATTTT	CASSLARVSNQPQHF
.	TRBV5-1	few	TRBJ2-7	TGCGCCAGCAGCTTGCTCGGAAGTTCCTACGAGCAGTACTTC	CASSLLGSSYEQYF
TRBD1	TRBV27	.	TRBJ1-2	TGTGCCAGCAGTACAAGAATAACAGGGGGCTATCTCTATGGCTACACCTTC	CASSTRITGGYLYGYTF
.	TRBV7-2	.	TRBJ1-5	TGTGCCAGCAGCCTTCGACCCAATCCGGTAGGGAATCAGCCCCAGCATTTT	CASSLRPNPVGNQPQHF
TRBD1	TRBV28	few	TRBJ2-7	TGTGCCAGCAATACAGGGGGCCGGAACGAGCAGTACTTC	CASNTGGRNEQYF
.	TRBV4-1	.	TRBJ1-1	TGCGCCAGCCGCCCGGGACACTCGAACACTGAAGCTTTCTTT	CASRPGHSNTEAFF
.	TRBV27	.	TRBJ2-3	TGTGCCAGCAGTTTTAGGGCGACAGATACGCAGTATTTT	CASSFRATDTQYF
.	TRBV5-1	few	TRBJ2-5	TGCGCCAGCAGCTCCCTGGGTCAAGAGACCCAGTACTTC	CASSSLGQETQYF
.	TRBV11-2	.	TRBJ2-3	TGTGCCAGCAGCTTACGAACAGGCCTTGCAGATACGCAGTATTTT	CASSLRTGLADTQYF
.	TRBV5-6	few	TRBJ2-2	TGTGCCAGCAGCTATAAAGGACAGCCGAACACCGGGGAGCTGTTTTTT	CASSYKGQPNTGELFF
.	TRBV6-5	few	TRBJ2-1	TGTGCCAGCAGCCGCGACAATGAGCAGTTCTTC	CASSRDNEQFF
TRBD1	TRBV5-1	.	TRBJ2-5	TGCGCCAGCAACTCAGACAGGGGGCGCGCGGAGACCCAGTACTTC	CASNSDRGRAETQYF
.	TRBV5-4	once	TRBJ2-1	TGTGCCAGCAGCCCCGGGACCCCAGCCTACAATGAGCAGTTCTTC	CASSPGTPAYNEQFF
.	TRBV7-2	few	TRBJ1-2	TGTGCCAGCAGCCCGGATCGGACAGTCTATGGCTACACCTTC	CASSPDRTVYGYTF
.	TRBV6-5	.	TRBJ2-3	TGTGCCAGCAGTTATGAGGGCGCCACAGATACGCAGTATTTT	CASSYEGATDTQYF
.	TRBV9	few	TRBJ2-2	TGTGCCAGCAGCGTGGGACAGAACACCGGGGAGCTGTTTTTT	CASSVGQNTGELFF
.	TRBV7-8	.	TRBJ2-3	TGTGCCAGCCTGGGGCCAGGGGTAACAGATACGCAGTATTTT	CASLGPGVTDTQYF
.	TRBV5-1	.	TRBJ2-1	TGCGCCAGCAGAATGAGTGAGGGATACAATGAGCAGTTCTTC	CASRMSEGYNEQFF
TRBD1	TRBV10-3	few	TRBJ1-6	TGTGCCATATCTCCGGGACAGAAAAATTCACCCCTCCACTTT	CAISPGQKNSPLHF
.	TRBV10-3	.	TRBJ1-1	TGTGCCATCAGCCAACAGGGATTTCACACTGAAGCTTTCTTT	CAISQQGFHTEAFF
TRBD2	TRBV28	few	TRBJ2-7	TGTGCCAGCAGTTTAGGAGCGGGGGACTACGAGCAGTACTTC	CASSLGAGDYEQYF
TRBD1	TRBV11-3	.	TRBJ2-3	TGTGCCAGCAGCGCGACAGGGAGAGGTACGCAGTATTTT	CASSATGRGTQYF
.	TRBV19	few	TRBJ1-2	TGTGCCAGTAGTAACAGAGACTATGGCTACACCTTC	CASSNRDYGYTF
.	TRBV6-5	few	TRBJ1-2	TGTGCCAGCAGTAACCAGAACTATGGCTACACCTTC	CASSNQNYGYTF
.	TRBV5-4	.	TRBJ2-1	TGCGCCAGCAGCCAAGAAGGAGAGTCGTACAATGAGCAGTTCTTC	CASSQEGESYNEQFF
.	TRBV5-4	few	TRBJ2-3	TGTGCCAGCAGCTTCGAGCTCACAGATACGCAGTATTTT	CASSFELTDTQYF
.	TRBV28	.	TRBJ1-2	TGTGCCAGCAGTCCACCCGACAGGTCGGGCTACACCTTC	CASSPPDRSGYTF
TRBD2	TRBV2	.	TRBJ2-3	TGTGCCAGCACCGGATCAGGGGCTAGCGGGGCTAGCACAGATACGCAGTATTTT	CASTGSGASGASTDTQYF
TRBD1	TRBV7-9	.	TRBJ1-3	TGTGCCAGCAGCCCGGGACAGAGCTCTGGAAACACCATATATTTT	CASSPGQSSGNTIYF
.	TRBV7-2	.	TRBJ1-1	TGTGCCAGCAGCTTAGTGGGGCAGGAAACTGAAGCTTTCTTT	CASSLVGQETEAFF
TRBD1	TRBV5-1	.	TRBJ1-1	TGCGCCAGCAGCCTTACGACAGGGGTGAACACTGAAGCTTTCTTT	CASSLTTGVNTEAFF
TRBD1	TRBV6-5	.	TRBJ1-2	TGTGCCAGCAGTCCCACAGGGGTCGGCTACACCTTC	CASSPTGVGYTF
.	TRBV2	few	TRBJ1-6	TGTGCCAGCAGCCACCAGACAGGCCCCCTCCACTTT	CASSHQTGPLHF
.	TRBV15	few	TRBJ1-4	TGTGCCACCAGCAGAGATCACGGACAGCTTAATGAAAAACTGTTTTTT	CATSRDHGQLNEKLFF
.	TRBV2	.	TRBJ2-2	TGTGCCAGCAGTGAATCCGGGACGGCGAACACCGGGGAGCTGTTTTTT	CASSESGTANTGELFF
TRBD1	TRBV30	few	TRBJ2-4	TGTGCCTGGAGTGTACAGGGGGATCAGTACTTC	CAWSVQGDQYF
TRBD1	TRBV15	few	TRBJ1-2	TGTGCCACCAGCAGAGAAGGGACAGCTACTAACTATGGCTACACCTTC	CATSREGTATNYGYTF
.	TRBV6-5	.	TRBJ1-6	TGTGCCAGCAGGCCACCGGGCAACTCCAATTCACCCCTCCACTTT	CASRPPGNSNSPLHF
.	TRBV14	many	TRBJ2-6	TGTGCCAGCAGCCAAGATGGTCAGGGAGGCGTCCTGACTTTC	CASSQDGQGGVLTF
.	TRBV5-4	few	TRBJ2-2	TGTGCCAGCAGCCCACGGGACGGCAGTAACACCGGGGAGCTGTTTTTT	CASSPRDGSNTGELFF
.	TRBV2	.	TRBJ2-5	TGTGCCAGCGCACCCGGGACTGTCGAAGAGACCCAGTACTTC	CASAPGTVEETQYF
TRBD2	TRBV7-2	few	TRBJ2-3	TGTGCCAGCAGCTCTAGGACTAGCGGGGATCTTCGAGATACGCAGTATTTT	CASSSRTSGDLRDTQYF
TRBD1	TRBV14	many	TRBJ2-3	TGTGCCAGCAGCCAAGATCGGCTGACAGGGTGGCCAGATACGCAGTATTTT	CASSQDRLTGWPDTQYF
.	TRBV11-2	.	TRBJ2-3	TGTGCCAGCAGCTCTGGACAGAGCACAGATACGCAGTATTTT	CASSSGQSTDTQYF
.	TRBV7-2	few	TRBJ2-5	TGTGCCAGCAGCTTATGGTCTGGGCAGCAAGAGACCCAGTACTTC	CASSLWSGQQETQYF
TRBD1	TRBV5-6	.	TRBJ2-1	TGTGCCAGCAGCTCACCCCCGGGACAGGGGGCACATGAGCAGTTCTTC	CASSSPPGQGAHEQFF
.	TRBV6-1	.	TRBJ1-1	TGTGCCAGCACGAAGGGCGCTGAAGCTTTCTTT	CASTKGAEAFF